This T cell receptor beta chain was recovered during a study of shared clonotypes between healthy human individuals. Genomic DNA from each subset was divided evenly over several immunoSEQ plates. Only in-frame clones appear in the TCRdb table, and some are missing; sequencing was by immunoSEQ multiplex PCR. The repertoire consists of over 800,000 clones, with around 92% occurring once and the leading ten covering less than 25%. Whole-study results and caveats: It was the few donors that limited the genetic and exposure-history diversity represented. Shared clonotypes across all four donors exceeded non-shared ones in generation probability.

This clone occurred once. Its antigen is currently unknown. Naive CD8 isolation took CD45RO-negative cells positively selected for CCR7 and excluded terminally differentiated effector memory CD45RA+ cells. The CDR3 length is 14 residues. Germline loops: CDR1 MRHNA, CDR2 SNTAGT. Trimming pared 3 bases from V and 4 bases from J, leaving 11 bases between. The sample comprised naive CD8+ T cells sorted from blood. The source of this sequence is a man younger than 40 in good health. The gene calls are TRBV6-4 and TRBJ2-3; D tentatively fits TRBD1 or TRBD2 (5 bases each). For the CDR3, the DNA is TGTGCCAGCAGTGATTTTGGGGGTGCAGATACGCAGTATTTT. Protein sequence: CASSDFGGADTQYF.